This paragraph reports one T cell receptor (beta chain). Antigen: not known. The data were taken from a study of cytomegalovirus exposure and HLA in healthy donors. About the research overall: Drawn from HLA-typed donors, tens of millions of unique TCRs were held in an early data release.

The PCR ran on 60 Vbeta and 13 Jbeta primers. Assay used: immunoSEQ multiplex PCR; TCRdb lists only in-frame clones, some missing. The data include about 170,000 clones; the top ten clones carry around 0.8%. This CDR3 region has 15 residues. V dropped 4 bases and J dropped 8; count of bases not matched to a gene: 8. Germline CDR1 is LNHDA and CDR2 is SQIVND (reference sequence). Notes on the study in general: Rare TCR sequences predominated, though certain public TCRs were found in many donors. The study designated fewer than 200 TCR beta chains cytomegalovirus-associated. Most CMV-associated TCR beta chains appeared HLA-restricted in a later analysis.

The receptor was isolated from a young woman in good health and CMV-seropositive. Sequenced input: PBMCs. The gene calls are TRBV19 and TRBJ1-4; TRBD1 aligns across 9 bases. In DNA, the CDR3 is TGTGCCAGTAGTACCTCGGGACAGGGAGGAGAAAAACTGTTTTTT. Translation gives CASSTSGQGGEKLFF.